This T cell receptor beta chain was captured by sequencing in a study of chemoradiotherapy in HPV16-positive cancers. Across the whole study: A couple of HPV16-positive patients' cells yielded candidate HPV-specific clones and common motifs. Notes on the study in general: Better recurrence-free survival went with HPV-responsive T-cell expansion in HPV16-positive patients. Only two HPV16-positive patients supplied the functional HPV-specificity definition.

A note on this clone: Its antigen is as yet unknown.

Germline V gene sequence: CDR1 SGHTA, CDR2 FQGNSA. CDR3 length: 15 residues. J was trimmed by 2 bases and V by 5 bases; bases with no gene match: 6. The table came from immunoSEQ multiplex PCR; TCRdb's copy has only in-frame clones and leaves some out. The repertoire includes roughly 15,000 clones, roughly 79% of them detected once, and roughly 11% sits in the top ten. Repeated repertoire sampling spanned the course of chemoradiotherapy. The clonotype originates from a human donor with HPV-associated anogenital cancer. Collection of the sample occurred from a patient who underwent chemoradiotherapy. The V and J genes are TRBV7-2 and TRBJ2-1; 7 bases fit TRBD1. CDR3 sequence (DNA): TGTGCCAGCAGCCTAGGGGGCGGACCCTACAATGAGCAGTTCTTC. As protein: CASSLGGGPYNEQFF.